One sample yielded the 23 T cell receptor beta chains listed below, sequenced in a study of early T cells in non-severe SARS-CoV-2 infection. TCRdb ran MiXCR on the 5' RACE reads and lists one entry per CDR3 protein. The sample has 70,000 or so distinct CDR3 sequences, under 15% seen once; the top ten hold 0.95% to 1.5%. The specimen sequenced was whole blood. These receptors came from an adult who was a healthcare worker with PCR-confirmed SARS-CoV-2 infection or an uninfected control (not recorded which).

In its sample, this clonotype was seen many times. The V and J genes are TRBV6-6 and TRBJ2-7, with 7 bases matching TRBD1. The V segment lost 5 bases and the J segment 3 bases; nucleotides outside the gene matches: 10. Germline V gene lookup returns CDR1 MNHNY and CDR2 SVGAGI (reference sequence). The CDR3 spans 15 residues. CDR3 loop: CASSTHPGTDYEQYF. The CDR3 DNA follows: TGTGCCAGCAGTACTCACCCCGGGACAGACTACGAGCAGTACTTC.

This clonotype has at least ten counts. The V call is TRBV10-3, the J call TRBJ2-6; 12 bases agree with TRBD1. Germline V gene sequence: CDR1 ENHRY, CDR2 SYGVKD. J lost 4 bases, V lost 10 bases, and 8 bases had no gene match. This CDR3 comprises 16 residues. The CDR3, as DNA: TGTGCCACCGGGACAGGGGGCGCGGGAGGGGCCAACGTCCTGACTTTC. Amino acids: CATGTGGAGGANVLTF.

This clonotype has ten or more counts. The rearrangement uses TRBV29-1 and TRBJ1-1; D is ambiguous. This CDR3 is 18 amino acids long. Germline CDR1 SQVTM, CDR2 ANQGSEA. Deletions cut 1 base from V and 4 bases from J, with 25 bases between. CDR3 DNA: TGCAGCGTTGAAGGGGCCACCGGGAAGAATATCCGGAGCACTGAAGCTTTCTTT. It codes for CSVEGATGKNIRSTEAFF.

This rearrangement joins TRBV29-1 to TRBJ1-1; D not resolved. Per the germline V gene, CDR1 is SQVTM and CDR2 is ANQGSEA. CDR3 length: 13 residues. Between the trimmed V and J ends, which lost 4 bases and 4 bases, there was a span of 13 bases. For the CDR3, the DNA is TGCAGCGTTGGGGATGCAGAGGGCACTGAAGCTTTCTTT. Its translation: CSVGDAEGTEAFF.

The rearrangement joins TRBV28 to TRBJ1-5; D is ambiguous. CDR1 and CDR2 (germline): MDHEN, SYDVKM. This CDR3 contains 14 residues. Trimming took off 1 base at V and 3 bases at J, with 7 bases between the two ends. In DNA form, the CDR3 reads TGTGCCAGCAGTTTATCAGGATACAATCAGCCCCAGCATTTT. Translating it yields CASSLSGYNQPQHF.

The table lists this clonotype with a few counts. V gene TRBV7-2 combines with J gene TRBJ1-2; 9 bases are shared with TRBD1. The CDR3 runs 14 residues. CDR1 SGHTA and CDR2 FQGNSA come from the germline V gene. V dropped 5 bases and J dropped 5; count of bases not matched to a gene: 6. CDR3 sequence (DNA): TGTGCCAGCAGCCCGAGAGGACAGGGGTATGGCTACACCTTC. It is translated as CASSPRGQGYGYTF. Drawing the rest from reference TRBV7-2 and TRBJ1-2, the complete variable domain is GAGVSQSPSNKVTEKGKDVELRCDPISGHTALYWYRQSLGQGLEFLIYFQGNSAPDKSGLPSDRFSAERTGGSVSTLTIQRTQQEDSAVYLCASSPRGQGYGYTFGSGTRLTVV.

This clonotype was found many times. V and J are TRBV30 and TRBJ1-4; no clear D gene. This CDR3 spans 13 amino acids. CDR1 and CDR2 (germline): GTSNPN, SVGIG (reference sequence). Trimming left V 2 bases short and J 5 bases short, with 9 bases between. The CDR3 is CAWSPAGNEKLFF. DNA of the CDR3: TGTGCCTGGAGTCCCGCCGGGAATGAAAAACTGTTTTTT.

This rearrangement joins TRBV10-3 to TRBJ2-7; TRBD2 might be the D (6 bases). CDR3 size: 12 residues. V was cut by 4 bases and J by 4 bases, with 8 bases left in between. The V gene's germline CDR1 is ENHRY and CDR2 SYGVKD. In DNA form, the CDR3 reads TGTGCCATCAGTGGGGACTCTTACGAGCAGTACTTC. Residues: CAISGDSYEQYF.

This clonotype has ten or more counts. This chain connects TRBV12-3 or TRBV12-4 to TRBJ1-1; D is unclear. V lost 5 bases and J lost 6, with 13 bases in between. The CDR3 contains 13 residues. The CDR3 region has the DNA TGTGCCAGCAGTCTCTTTTCGGATTCTGAAGCTTTCTTT. This translates into CASSLFSDSEAFF.

At least ten counts were recorded for this clonotype. The V call is TRBV27, the J call TRBJ2-7; 7 nucleotides line up with TRBD2. Trimming cost V 5 bases and J 3 bases; bases outside gene matches: 7. The CDR3 spans 14 residues. Germline CDR1 reads MNHEY; CDR2 reads SMNVEV (reference sequence). CDR3 DNA: TGTGCCAGCAGTACAAGCGGGGCGATCTACGAGCAGTACTTC. Its protein product is CASSTSGAIYEQYF.

This clonotype was found many times. The gene calls are TRBV11-2 and TRBJ2-2; D is possibly TRBD2 (5 bases). Between the trimmed V and J ends, which lost 5 bases and 5 bases, there was a span of 12 bases. The germline V gene encodes CDR1 SGHAT and CDR2 FQNNGV. The CDR3 spans 14 residues. The CDR3 nucleotides are TGTGCCAGCAGCGCTGCCGAGGGAACCGGGGAGCTGTTTTTT. Protein sequence: CASSAAEGTGELFF.

Comment on this clonotype: This may be a read error: a much more frequent sequence differs by one nucleotide. J is TRBJ1-2 and V is TRBV29-1; D unclear. Germline CDR1 reads SQVTM; CDR2 reads ANQGSEA. The CDR3 sequence is 9 residues long. Here the CDR3 reads CSRLYGYIF. In DNA form, the CDR3 reads TGCAGCCGTCTATATGGCTACATCTTC.

The V gene is TRBV29-1, the J gene TRBJ1-3; D gene unclear. Trimming removed 8 bases at V and 0 bases at J, with 5 bases between. Germline V gene sequence: CDR1 SQVTM, CDR2 ANQGSEA. The CDR3 is 11 amino acids. Written as DNA, the CDR3 is TGCAGCTGGGACTCTGGAAACACCATATATTTT. The encoded protein is CSWDSGNTIYF.

The J gene is TRBJ1-6, the V gene TRBV9; tentatively, D is TRBD1 (6 bases). Germline V CDR1 and CDR2: SGDLS, YYNGEE. The CDR3 has 16 residues. Trimming took off 4 bases at V and 4 bases at J, with 15 bases between the two ends. The CDR3 reads CASSPKSQGYNSPLHF. The DNA of the CDR3 is TGTGCCAGCAGCCCCAAGTCGCAGGGGTATAATTCACCCCTCCACTTT.

This clonotype was seen many times. The gene calls are TRBV7-6 and TRBJ1-1; the D gene is possibly TRBD1 (5 bases). The CDR3 is made up of 15 amino acids. Germline CDR1 reads SGHVS; CDR2 reads FNYEAQ. Trimming cost V 1 base and J 1 base, with 10 bases left between them. Here the CDR3 reads CASSLVWDGNTEAFF. CDR3 nucleotide sequence: TGTGCCAGCAGCTTAGTGTGGGACGGGAACACTGAAGCTTTCTTT. Full variable domain (outside the CDR3, taken from reference TRBV7-6 and TRBJ1-1): GAGVSQSPRYKVTKRGQDVALRCDPISGHVSLYWYRQALGQGPEFLTYFNYEAQQDKSGLPNDRFSAERPEGSISTLTIQRTEQRDSAMYRCASSLVWDGNTEAFFGQGTRLTVV.

V and J are TRBV6-6 and TRBJ2-1; D may be TRBD1 or TRBD2 (7 bases each). This CDR3 region has 15 residues. The V end lost 2 bases, the J end lost 4 bases, and 12 bases lay between the germline ends. The germline V gene encodes CDR1 MNHNY and CDR2 SVGAGI (reference sequence). The DNA for the CDR3 is TGTGCCAGCAGTTACCCCAGGGGGGGGTACAATGAGCAGTTCTTC. This codes for CASSYPRGGYNEQFF.

This clonotype was observed a few times. J is TRBJ2-7 and V is TRBV29-1, with 7 nucleotides matching TRBD1. Unmatched junction bases numbered 11, after V lost 7 bases and J lost 11 bases. CDR1 is SQVTM and CDR2 is ANQGSEA in the germline V gene. The CDR3 runs 11 residues. The CDR3 reads CSAGTAQREYF. Written as DNA, the CDR3 is TGCAGCGCTGGGACAGCTCAACGGGAGTACTTC.

In this sample, this clonotype turned up many times. This rearrangement joins TRBV20-1 to TRBJ2-7; 11 bases fit TRBD2. Germline values: CDR1 DFQATT, CDR2 SNEGSKA (reference sequence). With V trimmed by 0 bases and J by 5 bases, 12 bases remained unmatched. The CDR3 length is 17 residues. The CDR3, as DNA: TGCAGTGCTAGAGATCCGGGTAGCGGGAGGGCCAAGAACGAGCAGTACTTC. This gives the protein CSARDPGSGRAKNEQYF.

In this sample, this clonotype turned up many times. The chain recombines TRBV27 with TRBJ2-7; 11 positions match TRBD2. V was pared by 3 bases and J by 3 bases, with 4 bases of the junction left unmatched. CDR1 and CDR2 from the germline V gene are MNHEY and SMNVEV (reference sequence). This CDR3 has 15 amino acids. CDR3 sequence reads: CASSFLAGGHYEQYF. In nucleotides, the CDR3 is TGTGCCAGCAGTTTTCTAGCGGGAGGCCACTACGAGCAGTACTTC.

The table lists this clonotype with many counts. The chain uses TRBV28 and TRBJ2-1; 9 bases map to TRBD1. Germline CDR1 and CDR2: MDHEN and SYDVKM. This CDR3 contains 15 residues. J gave up 1 base and V 6 bases, and 4 bases lay outside the gene matches. The CDR3 DNA follows: TGTGCCAGCAGCCACAGGGGGCGTTCCTACAATGAGCAGTTCTTC. Its protein is CASSHRGRSYNEQFF.

In this sample, this clonotype turned up many times. The chain has TRBV5-5 and TRBJ2-5; D is uncertain. V lost 2 bases, J lost 1 base, and 6 bases lay in between. CDR3 length: 13 residues. Germline V gene lookup returns CDR1 SGHKS and CDR2 YYEKEE (reference sequence). For the CDR3, the DNA is TGTGCCAGCAGCTTCTACAGCCAAGAGACCCAGTACTTC. This encodes CASSFYSQETQYF.

The table lists this clonotype with many counts. In DNA, the CDR3 is TGTGCCAGCAGAGCACAGGGGCAGCATGAGCAGTTCTTC. Translated, it gives CASRAQGQHEQFF. This chain uses TRBV5-5 with TRBJ2-1; 7 positions agree with TRBD1. The CDR3 length is 13 residues. Germline CDR1 SGHKS, CDR2 YYEKEE (reference sequence). V was pared by 5 bases and J by 8 bases, with 7 bases of the junction left unmatched.

This clonotype was seen many times. The chain carries TRBV19 and TRBJ2-1; TRBD2 matches 14 bases. The germline V gene encodes CDR1 LNHDA and CDR2 SQIVND (reference sequence). The CDR3 runs 15 residues. The V and J ends lost 4 bases and 7 bases, in that order; junction bases with no gene match: 3. CDR3 bases: TGTGCCAGTAGTACCGGGACTAGCGGGGGTAATGAGCAGTTCTTC. This gives the protein CASSTGTSGGNEQFF. The full variable domain, completed using reference TRBV19 and TRBJ2-1, is DGGITQSPKYLFRKEGQNVTLSCEQNLNHDAMYWYRQDPGQGLRLIYYSQIVNDFQKGDIAEGYSVSREKKESFPLTVTSAQKNPTAFYLCASSTGTSGGNEQFFGPGTRLTVL.